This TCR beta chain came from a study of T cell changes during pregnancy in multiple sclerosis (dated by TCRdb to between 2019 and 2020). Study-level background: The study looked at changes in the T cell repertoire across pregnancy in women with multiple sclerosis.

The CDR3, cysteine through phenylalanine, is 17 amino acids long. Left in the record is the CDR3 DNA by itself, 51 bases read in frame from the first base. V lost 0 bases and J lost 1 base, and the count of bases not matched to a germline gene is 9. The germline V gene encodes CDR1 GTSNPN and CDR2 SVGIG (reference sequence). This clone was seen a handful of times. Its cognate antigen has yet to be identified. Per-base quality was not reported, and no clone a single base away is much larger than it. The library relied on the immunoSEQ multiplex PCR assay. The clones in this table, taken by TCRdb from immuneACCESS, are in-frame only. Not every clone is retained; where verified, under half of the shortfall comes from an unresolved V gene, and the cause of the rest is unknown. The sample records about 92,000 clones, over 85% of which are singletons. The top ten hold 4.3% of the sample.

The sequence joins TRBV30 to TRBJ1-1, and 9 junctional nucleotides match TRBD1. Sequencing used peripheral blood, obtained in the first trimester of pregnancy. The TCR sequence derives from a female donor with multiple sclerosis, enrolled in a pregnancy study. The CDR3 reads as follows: CAWSVCGTGLANTEAFF. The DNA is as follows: TGTGCCTGGAGTGTATGCGGGACAGGGTTGGCGAACACTGAAGCTTTCTTT. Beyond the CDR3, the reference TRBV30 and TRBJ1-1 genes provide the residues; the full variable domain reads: SQTIHQWPATLVQPVGSPLSLECTVEGTSNPNLYWYRQAAGRGLQLLFYSVGIGQISSEVPQNLSASRPQDRQFILSSKKLLLSDSGFYLCAWSVCGTGLANTEAFFGQGTRLTVV.